Following are 9 T cell receptor beta chains from one sample sequenced in a study of tumor-infiltrating lymphocytes in primary liver carcinoma. Scientists recovered RNA and DNA together from around 20-30 mg of unsorted bulk tissue. From 500 ng total RNA, TCR beta cDNA was generated with a primer in the constant region. Slightly modified ARM-PCR served as the procedure for the TCR beta libraries. These libraries came from three rounds of nested multiplex PCR. Two initial PCR rounds of approximately 10 cycles each paired TRBV1-TRBV30 forward primers with a C-beta reverse primer. TCRdb re-called the multiplex PCR reads with MiXCR, one entry per CDR3 protein. This sample has about 64,000 distinct CDR3 sequences, with over 60% found just once. Sequencing was performed on liver tumor tissue from sampling region 4. Subset of the sample: tumor region T4, right-lateral pole. The origin of the receptors is a middle-aged man with primary liver carcinoma and hepatitis B virus infection.

This clonotype qualifies as large. The genes are TRBV29-1 and TRBJ2-4, with a tentative D call TRBD2 (6 bases). CDR3 length equals 14 residues. The germline V gene encodes CDR1 SQVTM and CDR2 ANQGSEA. V was cut by 3 bases and J by 9 bases, with 18 bases left in between. CDR3 nucleotide sequence: TGCAGCGTTGAGGGGCAGGGCGTCGGGGGCATTCAGTACTTC. Translating it yields CSVEGQGVGGIQYF.

This clonotype was detected ten times or more. Because it lacks the conserved phenylalanine or tryptophan at the end, this CDR3 is likely a read error. This rearrangement joins TRBV6-6 to TRBJ2-1, with a possible D match to TRBD2 (6 bases). The V gene lost 6 bases and the J gene lost 4 bases, with 10 bases spanning the gap. Germline V gene data show CDR1 as MNHNY and CDR2 as SVGAGI (reference sequence). This CDR3 is 13 amino acids long. The CDR3 region is CASSRDSYNEQFL. As DNA, the CDR3 is TGTGCCAGCAGCCGGGACTCTTACAATGAGCAGTTCCTC.

Comment on this clonotype: A junction end diverges from the germline sequence, so it may reflect a read error. V and J are TRBV6-2 or TRBV6-3 and TRBJ2-2; tentatively, D is TRBD1 (6 bases). The germline V gene has CDR1 MNHEY and CDR2 SVGEGT. This CDR3 spans 16 amino acids. The CDR3 protein is CASSRAGTPFTVELFF. In DNA form, the CDR3 reads TGTGCCAGCAGCCGAGCCGGGACACCTTTCACCGTGGAGCTGTTTTTT.

The sample holds many counts of this clonotype. The chain has TRBV6-5 and TRBJ2-7; weak D call: TRBD1 (6 bases). V was shortened by 0 bases and J by 7 bases, with 16 bases between the two germline ends. The germline V gene encodes CDR1 MNHEY and CDR2 SVGAGI. The CDR3 totals 15 residues. The CDR3 protein is CASSYSRWAGVEQYF. The CDR3 DNA follows: TGTGCCAGCAGTTACTCGAGGTGGGCAGGGGTTGAGCAGTACTTC.

As regards this clonotype: Since a much larger clone is just one base distant, this may be a read error. CDR3 coding DNA: TGTGCCACCAATGATGGAACGACATTATCCTACAATGAGCAGTTCTTC. It encodes CATNDGTTLSYNEQFF. V is TRBV24-1 and J is TRBJ2-1; unclear D gene. The CDR3 is made up of 16 amino acids. Germline V CDR1 and CDR2: KGHDR, SFDVKD.

This clonotype was detected only once. The J gene is TRBJ2-5, the V gene TRBV6-2 or TRBV6-3; D unresolved. CDR1 is MNHEY, CDR2 SVGEGT, per germline. This CDR3 is 11 amino acids long. Trimming pared 4 bases from V and 10 bases from J, leaving 10 bases between. CDR3 nucleotide sequence: TGTGCCAGCAGTTTACAAGAGGTCCAGTACTTC. It yields the protein CASSLQEVQYF.

A remark on this clonotype: Its ends do not fully match the called genes, so a read error is possible. This chain joins TRBV11-2 and TRBJ2-7; unclear D gene. Germline lookup yields CDR1 SGHAT and CDR2 FQNNGV. CDR3 length equals 14 residues. The CDR3 spells CASSLTDAAYGQYF. The CDR3, as DNA: TGTGCCAGCAGTTTAACGGACGCCGCCTACGGGCAGTACTTC.

This clonotype was recorded many times. The rearrangement uses TRBV19 and TRBJ2-2; 7 positions match TRBD1. Looked up from germline, CDR1 is LNHDA and CDR2 is SQIVND (reference sequence). The CDR3 spans 15 residues. The J segment lost 1 base and the V segment lost 7 bases, leaving 6 bases of the junction unmatched. CDR3 sequence: CASIKGTVNTGELFF. CDR3 nucleotides: TGTGCCAGTATTAAGGGGACAGTGAACACCGGGGAGCTGTTTTTT.

This clonotype was seen ten or more times. The chain couples TRBV6-4 to TRBJ2-1; D ambiguous. CDR1 MRHNA and CDR2 SNTAGT come from the germline V gene. This CDR3 region has 17 residues. Trimming pared 8 bases from V and 1 base from J, leaving 21 bases between. The CDR3 DNA follows: TGTGCCAGCGCTATTAGGGTAGAATCCCAGTCCTACAATGAGCAGTTCTTC. It is translated as CASAIRVESQSYNEQFF.